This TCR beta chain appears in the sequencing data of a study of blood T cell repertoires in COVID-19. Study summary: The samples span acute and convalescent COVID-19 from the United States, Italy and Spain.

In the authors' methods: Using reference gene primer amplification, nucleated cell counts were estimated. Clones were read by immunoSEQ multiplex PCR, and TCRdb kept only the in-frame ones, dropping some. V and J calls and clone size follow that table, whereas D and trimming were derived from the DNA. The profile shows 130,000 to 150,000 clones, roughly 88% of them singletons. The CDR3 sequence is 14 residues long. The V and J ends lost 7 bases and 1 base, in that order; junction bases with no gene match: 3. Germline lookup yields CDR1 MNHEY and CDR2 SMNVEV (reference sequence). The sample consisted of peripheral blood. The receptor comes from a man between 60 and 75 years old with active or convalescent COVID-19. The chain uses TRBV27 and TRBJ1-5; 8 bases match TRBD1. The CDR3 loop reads CASTRTGSNQPQHF. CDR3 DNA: TGTGCCAGCACCCGGACAGGGAGCAATCAGCCCCAGCATTTT.